This is a list of T cell receptor beta chains from one sample in a study of OX40 agonist ivuxolimab in advanced cancers. TCRdb's table, derived via immunoSEQ multiplex PCR, lists solely in-frame clones and lacks some. The sample gives some 87,000 clones, approximately 93% of which show up once; roughly 9.6% is in the top ten. The material was CD4+ or CD8+ T cells sorted from blood, obtained in a trial of the OX40 agonist ivuxolimab. These receptors were obtained from an adult with an advanced solid tumor such as melanoma, head and neck, liver or kidney cancer. Both conserved end residues are part of each CDR3. A D gene is named only where the DNA matches it firmly. Clone size is shown for a subset of rows, as once, few, many or a class of expanded clone.

d_call,v_call,j_call,clone_size,cdr3_nt,cdr3_aa
.,TRBV7-2,TRBJ2-1,.,TGTGCCAGCAGCACCTCCGAATTCTCCTACAATGAGCAGTTCTTC,CASSTSEFSYNEQFF
.,TRBV30,TRBJ1-5,.,TGTGCCTGGAGTACCTTGGGACTCACCGATCAGCCCCAGCATTTT,CAWSTLGLTDQPQHF
.,TRBV28,TRBJ2-4,.,TGTGCCAGCAGTTTATATCCAGGGGAAATCGAAAACATTCAGTACTTC,CASSLYPGEIENIQYF
TRBD2,TRBV19,TRBJ2-1,.,TGTGCCAGTAGTATGTGGCTAGCGGGAGGAACTGAGCAGTTCTTC,CASSMWLAGGTEQFF
.,TRBV7-8,TRBJ2-3,.,TGTGCCAGCAGCTTAATTAGCACAGATACGCAGTATTTT,CASSLISTDTQYF
.,TRBV2,TRBJ2-7,medium-sized,TGTGCCAGCAGTGAAAGAATCCTCGGCGGGTACGAGCAGTACTTC,CASSERILGGYEQYF
.,TRBV5-6,TRBJ2-5,.,TGTGCCAGCAGCTTGGGCGACTCACAGGGAGAGACCCAGTACTTC,CASSLGDSQGETQYF
TRBD1,TRBV5-1,TRBJ2-1,.,TGCGCCAGCAGCTCGGGACAGGTCTCCAATGAGCAGTTCTTC,CASSSGQVSNEQFF
.,TRBV11-2,TRBJ2-7,.,TGTGCCAGCAGCTTAGTGCAGGGGCCAGCCTACGAGCAGTACTTC,CASSLVQGPAYEQYF
TRBD2,TRBV9,TRBJ2-3,.,TGTGCCAGCAGCGAGCCGGGACTAGCGGGAGATACGAGTCGGGGCACAGATACGCAGTATTTT,CASSEPGLAGDTSRGTDTQYF
TRBD2,TRBV27,TRBJ2-1,once,TGTGCCAGCAAGGAAGCAGGGACTAGCGCCAACAATGAGCAGTTCTTC,CASKEAGTSANNEQFF
TRBD2,TRBV4-3,TRBJ2-3,.,TGCGCCAGCAGAGCGGGAGCCCTTAGCACAGATACGCAGTATTTT,CASRAGALSTDTQYF
TRBD2,TRBV28,TRBJ2-1,.,TGTGCCAGCAGTTCCCCCGAGGCTAGCGGGAATCTAGGCAATGAGCAGTTCTTC,CASSSPEASGNLGNEQFF
.,TRBV30,TRBJ2-4,.,TGTGCCTGGAGTGTAACGGACTGGCAAAAGGGCATTCAGTACTTC,CAWSVTDWQKGIQYF
TRBD1,TRBV10-2,TRBJ1-1,once,TGCGCCAGCAGTGATTTAGGACAGGGGAACACTGAAGCTTTCTTT,CASSDLGQGNTEAFF
.,TRBV13,TRBJ2-1,.,TGTGCCAGCAGCCCTCTGGGGGGGGCGGGGAATGAGCAGTTCTTC,CASSPLGGAGNEQFF
TRBD1,TRBV5-4,TRBJ2-2,.,TGTGCCAGCAGCTTACCCCGGGACAGGGGGACCGGGGAGCTGTTTTTT,CASSLPRDRGTGELFF
TRBD1,TRBV29-1,TRBJ2-5,.,TGCAGCGTTTATCTGACAGGGGGCGACCAAGAGACCCAGTACTTC,CSVYLTGGDQETQYF
.,TRBV27,TRBJ2-1,once,TGTGCCAGCAGTTTACTGGGCGCAGGAAGGAATGAGCAGTTCTTC,CASSLLGAGRNEQFF
TRBD1,TRBV11-2,TRBJ2-7,.,TGTGCCAGCAGCTTCGACAGGGGATACTACGAGCAGTACTTC,CASSFDRGYYEQYF
.,TRBV6-5,TRBJ2-1,.,TGTGCCAGCAGTTACTCCCACGGGATACAGTTCTTC,CASSYSHGIQFF
.,TRBV29-1,TRBJ1-1,.,TGCAGCGTTGCTGAGGGGAACATGAACACTGAAGCTTTCTTT,CSVAEGNMNTEAFF
TRBD2,TRBV27,TRBJ2-1,.,TGTGCCAGCAGTTTATTCCCGCCCGGACTAGCGGGAGGGCCGCCCCCGAATGAGCAGTTCTTC,CASSLFPPGLAGGPPPNEQFF
.,TRBV29-1,TRBJ2-5,.,TGCAGCGTTGAATGGTTAGAGACCCAGTACTTC,CSVEWLETQYF
TRBD1,TRBV4-3,TRBJ2-1,.,TGCGCCAGCGCCGGACAGGACAATGAGCAGTTCTTC,CASAGQDNEQFF
.,TRBV27,TRBJ2-7,.,TGTGCCAGCAGCTCCCAGGGCTCCTACGAGCAGTACTTC,CASSSQGSYEQYF
TRBD2,TRBV11-3,TRBJ2-5,once,TGTGCCAGCAGCTTCCCTAGCGGGGGGAAAGAGACCCAGTACTTC,CASSFPSGGKETQYF
.,TRBV19,TRBJ1-3,.,TGTGCCAGTAGTATAACTGGGATAGGAAACACCATATATTTT,CASSITGIGNTIYF
TRBD1,TRBV19,TRBJ2-7,.,TGTGCCAGTAGTATGGGGACAGGTATATCCTACGAGCAGTACTTC,CASSMGTGISYEQYF
.,TRBV5-4,TRBJ2-5,.,TGTGCCAGCAGCGCACCAAGCCAAGAGACCCAGTACTTC,CASSAPSQETQYF
.,TRBV7-6,TRBJ2-3,few,TGTGCCAGCAGCCCGACCCGGGGGTATTTAAGCACAGATACGCAGTATTTT,CASSPTRGYLSTDTQYF
.,TRBV6-5,TRBJ2-5,.,TGTGCCAGCAGTTACTCGACGGGCAGGCGCAGGACCCAGTACTTC,CASSYSTGRRRTQYF
.,TRBV10-1,TRBJ1-1,.,TGCGCCAGCAGATTGGGACAAATGAAGACTGAAGCTTTCTTT,CASRLGQMKTEAFF
.,TRBV6-1,TRBJ2-1,.,TGTGCCAGCAGTGAAGGACGCTGGGGGCATGAGCAGTTCTTC,CASSEGRWGHEQFF
.,TRBV6-1,TRBJ1-4,.,TGTGCCAGCAGTGAATCCCACGTTGCAACTAATGAAAAACTGTTTTTT,CASSESHVATNEKLFF
.,TRBV13,TRBJ2-3,.,TGTGCCAGCAGCTTAACTGGCACAGATACGCAGTATTTT,CASSLTGTDTQYF
.,TRBV4-3,TRBJ2-7,.,TGCGCCAGCAGCCCGGGACTCTATTACGAGCAGTACTTC,CASSPGLYYEQYF
TRBD2,TRBV16,TRBJ2-3,.,TGTGCCAGCAGACGGAACCGGGGGGGGAGCACAGATACGCAGTATTTT,CASRRNRGGSTDTQYF
.,TRBV4-3,TRBJ1-2,.,TGCGCCAGCAGCCAAGAGCGGAGGGGGTCGACGGGCTACACCTTC,CASSQERRGSTGYTF
.,TRBV4-2,TRBJ2-7,.,TGTGCCAGCAGCCAAGCCCCAGTATCCTACGAGCAGTACTTC,CASSQAPVSYEQYF
TRBD1,TRBV6-1,TRBJ2-7,.,TGTGCCAGCAGTATCCGGGACAGGGGAGATTACGAGCAGTACTTC,CASSIRDRGDYEQYF
.,TRBV18,TRBJ2-1,.,TGTGCCAGCTCGTCAGGGGATAAACACAATGAGCAGTTCTTC,CASSSGDKHNEQFF
.,TRBV6-5,TRBJ1-4,.,TGTGCCAGCACCCCCTCCGAGTTTAGGGGGGAAAAACTGTTTTTT,CASTPSEFRGEKLFF
TRBD2,TRBV4-3,TRBJ2-1,.,TGCGCCAGCAGCCAAGATCCTAGCGGGGCTTACAATGAGCAGTTCTTC,CASSQDPSGAYNEQFF
TRBD2,TRBV5-1,TRBJ2-3,.,TGCGCCAGCAGCGCACCGGGACTAGCGGGAGCAGATACGCAGTATTTT,CASSAPGLAGADTQYF
TRBD2,TRBV13,TRBJ2-7,.,TGTGCCAGCAGCGGGCAGGGACTAGCGCCCTACGAGCAGTACTTC,CASSGQGLAPYEQYF
TRBD1,TRBV11-3,TRBJ2-7,.,TGTGCCAGTGGACAGGGGGCCGAGCAGTACTTC,CASGQGAEQYF
.,TRBV5-8,TRBJ2-7,.,TGTGCCAGCAGCAAACCGGGACTGGCCCCCCACGAGCAGTACTTC,CASSKPGLAPHEQYF
.,TRBV7-9,TRBJ2-7,.,TGTGCCAGCAGCTTAGCGATTATGAACGAGCAGTACTTC,CASSLAIMNEQYF
TRBD2,TRBV5-5,TRBJ2-7,.,TGTGCCAGCAGCTGGGAACCGGGACTATACTACGAGCAGTACTTC,CASSWEPGLYYEQYF
TRBD2,TRBV6-1,TRBJ2-7,.,TGTGCCAGCAGTTGGACTAGCCGCTACGAGCAGTACTTC,CASSWTSRYEQYF
TRBD1,TRBV28,TRBJ1-5,.,TGTGCCAGTTCTCCCCGGGACAGCAGTTATCAGCCCCAGCATTTT,CASSPRDSSYQPQHF
.,TRBV7-2,TRBJ2-7,.,TGTGCCAGCAGCACCGGCTACGGTTACGAGCAGTACTTC,CASSTGYGYEQYF
TRBD1,TRBV5-6,TRBJ1-2,.,TGTGCCAGCAGCTTGGGGGCAGGGGGCATGTTGAACTATGGCTACACCTTC,CASSLGAGGMLNYGYTF
TRBD1,TRBV19,TRBJ2-4,.,TGTGCCAGTAGTATCGTACAGGGGGCTGCCAAAAACATTCAGTACTTC,CASSIVQGAAKNIQYF
TRBD2,TRBV19,TRBJ2-3,.,TGTGCCAGTAGTATAGTCCCACTAGCGGGAGATACGCAGTATTTT,CASSIVPLAGDTQYF
.,TRBV4-3,TRBJ2-7,once,TGCGCCAGCAGCCAAGAGGGACTCCAAGCCTACGAGCAGTACTTC,CASSQEGLQAYEQYF
.,TRBV2,TRBJ2-5,.,TGTGCCAGCAGTCTGGACCAAGAGACCCAGTACTTC,CASSLDQETQYF
.,TRBV4-1,TRBJ2-7,.,TGCGCCAGCAGCACGAACTACGAGCAGTACTTC,CASSTNYEQYF
.,TRBV5-1,TRBJ2-7,.,TGCGCCAGCAGCCCGATGGGGGGTGGCGAGCAGTACTTC,CASSPMGGGEQYF